This TCR beta chain came from a study of T-cell memory formation after mild COVID-19. Study-wide results and caveats: Pre-infection memory showed some responding clones, and this suggested that cross-reactive memory joined.

5'RACE with constant-segment primers built TCRalpha and TCRbeta cDNA libraries with UMIs. MiXCR was run by TCRdb on the 5' RACE reads, yielding one entry per CDR3 protein. The data hold under 450,000 distinct CDR3 sequences, with around 14% observed a single time. This clonotype was seen a handful of times. The target antigen is unknown. The CDR3 extends over 14 amino acids. Between the trimmed V and J ends, which lost 4 bases and 4 bases, there was a span of 16 bases. Germline values: CDR1 SQVTM, CDR2 ANQGSEA. Sequencing input: PBMCs or a T cell subset sorted from them (not recorded which). V and J are TRBV29-1 and TRBJ2-5; D remains ambiguous. This TCR derives from a man aged 18 to 35 who had mild COVID-19 (a few samples of this study predate the infection). Cell type and time point are not known. CDR3 sequence reads: CSVALRAGSETQYF. CDR3 coding DNA: TGCAGCGTTGCTCTAAGGGCAGGATCAGAGACCCAGTACTTC.